These 14 T cell receptor beta chains share one sample of origin, sequenced in a study of monozygotic twins with cystic fibrosis. Only in-frame clones appear in the TCRdb table, and some are missing; sequencing was by immunoSEQ multiplex PCR. The table has about 7,500 clones, 90% to 95% seen once. Material for sequencing was blood. All receptors come from a boy aged 2 to 10 with cystic fibrosis.

This rearrangement joins TRBV11-2 to TRBJ2-5, with TRBD2 matching 8 bases. Per the germline V gene, CDR1 is SGHAT and CDR2 is FQNNGV. J gave up 2 bases and V 3 bases, and 11 bases lay outside the gene matches. This CDR3 spans 17 amino acids. DNA of the CDR3: TGTGCCAGCAGCTTGAAGCGTCTGGCGGGGGGACAAGAGACCCAGTACTTC. Protein: CASSLKRLAGGQETQYF.

The chain has TRBV9 and TRBJ2-5; 8 nucleotides match TRBD2. V was clipped by 4 bases and J by 2 bases; unmatched bases: 7. In germline, CDR1 is SGDLS, CDR2 YYNGEE. The CDR3 sequence is 15 residues long. The CDR3 sequence: CASSSASGSQETQYF. Written as DNA, the CDR3 is TGTGCCAGCAGCTCCGCTAGCGGGTCGCAAGAGACCCAGTACTTC.

The chain links TRBV9 to TRBJ2-2, with 13 bases fitting TRBD2. V lost 0 bases and J lost 3; bases outside the gene matches: 8. Germline V gives CDR1 SGDLS, CDR2 YYNGEE. The CDR3 runs to 19 residues. CDR3: CASSVEGTSGERDTGELFF. Here the CDR3 DNA reads TGTGCCAGCAGCGTAGAAGGGACTAGCGGGGAACGGGACACCGGGGAGCTGTTTTTT.

The rearrangement links TRBV7-9 to TRBJ1-1; maybe TRBD1 (5 bases). Germline lookup yields CDR1 SEHNR and CDR2 FQNEAQ (reference sequence). CDR3 length: 16 amino acids. V was clipped by 2 bases and J by 0 bases, with 13 bases between them. The CDR3 protein is CASSLPGGGMNTEAFF. As DNA, the CDR3 is TGTGCCAGCAGCTTACCCGGGGGAGGCATGAACACTGAAGCTTTCTTT.

The chain has TRBV27 and TRBJ2-3; 7 bases line up with TRBD1. Looked up from germline, CDR1 is MNHEY and CDR2 is SMNVEV (reference sequence). The length of the CDR3 is 13 residues. The J segment lost 2 bases and the V segment lost 8 bases, leaving 4 bases of the junction unmatched. CDR3 in DNA: TGTGCCAGCGGACAGGTTCCCACAGATACGCAGTATTTT. This gives the protein CASGQVPTDTQYF.

This clone has just one count. The chain carries TRBV5-1 and TRBJ2-3; D call uncertain. This CDR3 comprises 17 residues. The V end was cut by 0 bases, the J end by 2 bases, with 16 bases between. CDR1 is SGHRS and CDR2 is YFSETQ in the germline V gene. In nucleotides, the CDR3 is TGCGCCAGCAGCTTGGATGGTTCGTATCTCTCCACAGATACGCAGTATTTT. Its protein product is CASSLDGSYLSTDTQYF.

The chain joins TRBV5-1 to TRBJ2-7, with a tentative D call TRBD1 (6 bases). CDR1 is SGHRS and CDR2 is YFSETQ in the germline V gene. V dropped 1 base and J dropped 2 bases, with 10 bases sitting between them. The CDR3 extends over 14 amino acids. CDR3 region: CASSLWTVAYEQYF. The DNA for the CDR3 is TGCGCCAGCAGCTTGTGGACAGTAGCCTACGAGCAGTACTTC.

The chain links TRBV6-5 to TRBJ2-7; a possible D gene is TRBD1 (5 bases). The V gene's germline CDR1 is MNHEY and CDR2 SVGAGI. This CDR3 is built from 14 residues. Trimming left V 8 bases short and J 3 bases short, with 17 bases between. CDR3 sequence reads: CASADGAGIYEQYF. The CDR3 coding sequence is TGTGCCAGCGCCGATGGGGCAGGGATCTACGAGCAGTACTTC.

The chain links TRBV29-1 to TRBJ1-1; no clear D. Trimming pared 7 bases from V and 4 bases from J, leaving 16 bases between. There are 13 residues in the CDR3. Germline CDR1 reads SQVTM; CDR2 reads ANQGSEA. CDR3: CSASAGLGTEAFF. The DNA of the CDR3 is TGCAGCGCATCGGCGGGGTTGGGCACTGAAGCTTTCTTT.

V and J are TRBV7-2 and TRBJ2-5, with D perhaps matching TRBD2 (6 bases). Trimming took 2 bases from V and 3 from J, leaving 10 bases between them. Germline-derived CDR1 and CDR2 are SGHTA and FQGNSA. This CDR3 is built from 14 residues. The CDR3 bases are TGTGCCAGCAGCTTAACTAGCTCTAAAGAGACCCAGTACTTC. Protein product: CASSLTSSKETQYF.

This chain connects TRBV19 to TRBJ1-1; D is uncertain. CDR1 and CDR2 (germline): LNHDA, SQIVND (reference sequence). This CDR3 has 17 amino acids. V lost 8 bases to trimming and J lost 1 base, with 23 bases between them. The CDR3 DNA is TGTGCCAGTCTGTTGTACCTCCCCACTGTGGGGAACACTGAAGCTTTCTTT. It specifies CASLLYLPTVGNTEAFF. Full variable domain (outside the CDR3, taken from reference TRBV19 and TRBJ1-1): DGGITQSPKYLFRKEGQNVTLSCEQNLNHDAMYWYRQDPGQGLRLIYYSQIVNDFQKGDIAEGYSVSREKKESFPLTVTSAQKNPTAFYLCASLLYLPTVGNTEAFFGQGTRLTVV.

The chain employs TRBV23-1 and TRBJ1-2, with 9 bases fitting TRBD1. TRBV23-1 is an ORF, with its function uncertain. The ends lost 0 bases at V and 5 bases at J; junction bases unmatched: 7. The CDR3 sequence is 16 residues long. The CDR3 DNA reads as TGCGCCAGCAGTCAATCCCGACAGGGGGGAATATATGGCTACACCTTC. This sequence encodes CASSQSRQGGIYGYTF.

The genes are TRBV6-5 and TRBJ1-3, with D maybe TRBD1 (6 bases). The germline gives CDR1 MNHEY, CDR2 SVGAGI. The CDR3 has 16 amino acids. V lost 0 bases, J lost 7 bases, and 16 bases lay in between. In nucleotides, the CDR3 is TGTGCCAGCAGTTACTCCCCGGGGGGCCGGGTGAACACCATATATTTT. Translating it yields CASSYSPGGRVNTIYF.

The chain uses TRBV9 and TRBJ2-1, with D tentatively TRBD1 (6 bases). V lost 4 bases, J lost 8 bases, and 19 bases lay in between. The CDR3 covers 15 residues. The germline gives CDR1 SGDLS, CDR2 YYNGEE. The DNA for the CDR3 is TGTGCCAGCAGCCCTGGGACAACGTTCCCCGATGAGCAGTTCTTC. This sequence encodes CASSPGTTFPDEQFF.